This TCR beta chain was recorded in a study of cytomegalovirus exposure and HLA in healthy donors. Overall study results and limits: In a later analysis, parvovirus B19, influenza, CMV and Epstein-Barr virus appeared linked to several top co-occurrence clusters.

Of note for this clone: Its antigen is unidentified.

Losses at the gene ends were 8 bases for V and 8 bases for J; bases not matched to a gene: 9. Germline V gene lookup returns CDR1 SNHLY and CDR2 FYNNEI. There are 13 residues in the CDR3. PCR was performed using 60 Vbeta and 13 Jbeta primers. Measured with immunoSEQ multiplex PCR; TCRdb has only the in-frame clones, and not every one. The sample shows 180,000 or so clones, 80% to 90% of them seen only once. Material for sequencing was PBMCs. The chain uses TRBV2 and TRBJ1-2, with 9 positions matching TRBD1. The clonotype comes from a man aged 18 to 29 in good health and CMV-seropositive. In DNA form, the CDR3 reads TGTGCCAGCGGCCTACAGGGGGCTGAAGGCTACACCTTC. Its translation is CASGLQGAEGYTF.